The 10 T cell receptor beta chains given below trace back to one sample, sequenced in a study of cytomegalovirus exposure and HLA in healthy donors. The study ran its PCR with 60 Vbeta and 13 Jbeta primers. Clones were sequenced by immunoSEQ multiplex PCR, and TCRdb holds only the in-frame ones, with some missing. Of 100,000 to 150,000 clones in the sample, over 70% were seen once. The source material was PBMCs. These receptors were collected from a woman in her fifties or sixties in good health and CMV-seropositive.

V and J are TRBV30 and TRBJ2-4; D is ambiguous. This CDR3 has 14 amino acids. V lost 3 bases and J lost 0, with 9 bases in between. Germline V gene lookup returns CDR1 GTSNPN and CDR2 SVGIG (reference sequence). The CDR3: CAWSPGLAKNIQYF. CDR3 DNA sequence: TGTGCCTGGAGCCCTGGCCTAGCCAAAAACATTCAGTACTTC.

The V call is TRBV30, the J call TRBJ2-1; 8 bases line up with TRBD2. Losses at the gene ends were 0 bases for V and 8 bases for J; bases not matched to a gene: 6. The CDR3 contains 14 residues. The germline CDR1 and CDR2 sequences are GTSNPN and SVGIG (reference sequence). The CDR3 protein is CAWSVFSGGYEQFF. The CDR3 nucleotides read TGTGCCTGGAGTGTATTTTCGGGGGGGTATGAGCAGTTCTTC.

This rearrangement joins TRBV5-4 to TRBJ2-7, with 11 nucleotides matching TRBD1. This CDR3 contains 15 residues. V shed 3 bases, J shed 5 bases, and the junction held 7 bases outside the gene matches. Germline CDR1 reads SGHNT; CDR2 reads YYREEE (reference sequence). The CDR3 is CASSSPGQGVDEQYF. The DNA of the CDR3 is TGTGCCAGCAGCTCTCCGGGACAGGGGGTCGACGAGCAGTACTTC.

The chain has TRBV6-5 and TRBJ1-1; unclear D gene. The germline V gene encodes CDR1 MNHEY and CDR2 SVGAGI. V was shortened by 10 bases and J by 1 base, with 16 bases between the two germline ends. The CDR3 consists of 14 residues. The CDR3 sequence: CATNLGSANTEAFF. For the CDR3, the DNA is TGTGCCACCAACCTCGGGTCTGCGAACACTGAAGCTTTCTTT.

This chain connects TRBV20-1 to TRBJ2-3, with D hard to call. Trimming cost V 4 bases and J 4 bases, with 6 bases left between them. The CDR3 covers 11 residues. The germline CDR1 and CDR2 sequences are DFQATT and SNEGSKA (reference sequence). The CDR3 protein is CSAIFSDTQYF. The CDR3 DNA reads TGCAGTGCTATCTTTTCAGATACGCAGTATTTT.

This clone was detected only a few times. V usage is TRBV11-2 and J usage is TRBJ2-1, with 11 bases lining up with TRBD2. In germline, CDR1 is SGHAT, CDR2 FQNNGV. The CDR3 covers 17 residues. Trimming at V came to 5 bases and at J to 8 bases, leaving 14 bases not matched to a gene. The CDR3 protein is CASSTPLGLAGGDEQFF. The CDR3 coding sequence is TGTGCCAGCAGCACCCCCCTTGGGCTAGCGGGAGGCGATGAGCAGTTCTTC.

CDR3 bases: TGTGCCAGCAGCTGGGGCCCTACGAACACTGAAGCTTTCTTT. This encodes CASSWGPTNTEAFF. The J gene is TRBJ1-1, the V gene TRBV5-4; maybe TRBD1 (5 bases). The ends were cut back, 3 bases at V and 1 base at J, with 10 bases in the middle. Germline V gene sequence: CDR1 SGHNT, CDR2 YYREEE (reference sequence). The CDR3 loop spans 14 amino acids.

The chain has TRBV10-3 and TRBJ1-3; D ambiguous. The CDR3 contains 15 residues. Germline lookup yields CDR1 ENHRY and CDR2 SYGVKD. V dropped 2 bases and J dropped 1 base, with 9 bases sitting between them. The chain's CDR3 is CAISEVGGSGNTIYF. DNA of the CDR3: TGTGCCATCAGTGAGGTAGGAGGTTCTGGAAACACCATATATTTT.

This clone occurred once. The chain combines TRBV19 with TRBJ1-5, with 11 nucleotides matching TRBD1. V was pared by 4 bases and J by 5 bases, with 4 bases of the junction left unmatched. The CDR3 runs 15 residues. Germline-derived CDR1 and CDR2 are LNHDA and SQIVND (reference sequence). The CDR3 coding sequence is TGTGCCAGTAGTACACCGGGACAGGGGGATCAGCCCCAGCATTTT. This encodes CASSTPGQGDQPQHF.

The chain employs TRBV7-8 and TRBJ2-7; 12 bases agree with TRBD1. The length of the CDR3 is 15 residues. The germline CDR1 and CDR2 sequences are SGHVS and FQNEAQ. V was clipped by 5 bases and J by 4 bases; unmatched bases: 6. CDR3 loop: CASSPGTGGFYEQYF. CDR3 nucleotides: TGTGCCAGCAGCCCCGGGACAGGGGGCTTTTACGAGCAGTACTTC.